The rows below give T cell receptor beta chains drawn from one sample of a study of shared clonotypes between healthy human individuals. Sequenced by immunoSEQ multiplex PCR; TCRdb stores in-frame clones only, minus some. The sample holds 2 million to 2.5 million clones, 95% seen once. The sequenced material came from naive CD4+ T cells sorted from blood. These receptors were taken from a man between 18 and 35 years old in good health. CDR3s include the opening cysteine and the closing phenylalanine or tryptophan. D genes are given only for firm matches. A clone size is listed for some rows: how often the clone was seen (once, few, many), or a class if it is expanded.

v_gene: TRBV9
d_gene: .
len: 16
abundance: .
j_gene: TRBJ2-1
CDR3nt: TGTGCCAGCAGCGTAGCCCCCCGGGGACGCAGGGATGAGCAGTTCTTC
CDR3aa: CASSVAPRGRRDEQFF

v_gene: TRBV29-1
d_gene: TRBD1
len: 14
abundance: .
j_gene: TRBJ1-4
CDR3nt: TGCAGCGTTGACGTAACAGGGGGCCGGGAAAAACTGTTTTTT
CDR3aa: CSVDVTGGREKLFF

v_gene: TRBV30
d_gene: TRBD2
len: 15
abundance: .
j_gene: TRBJ2-4
CDR3nt: TGTGCCTGGAGCGGCGGGGGAGCGGCCAAAAACATTCAGTACTTC
CDR3aa: CAWSGGGAAKNIQYF

v_gene: TRBV10-3
d_gene: .
len: 14
abundance: .
j_gene: TRBJ2-5
CDR3nt: TGTGCCATCAGTGATACCCGGGTCGGGGAGACCCAGTACTTC
CDR3aa: CAISDTRVGETQYF

v_gene: TRBV5-1
d_gene: .
len: 15
abundance: .
j_gene: TRBJ1-1
CDR3nt: TGCGCCAGCAGCTTGCAATCCCTCATGAACACTGAAGCTTTCTTT
CDR3aa: CASSLQSLMNTEAFF

v_gene: TRBV5-1
d_gene: .
len: 13
abundance: .
j_gene: TRBJ1-1
CDR3nt: TGCGCCAGCAGCTTTAGTGGGTTCACTGAAGCTTTCTTT
CDR3aa: CASSFSGFTEAFF

v_gene: TRBV7-8
d_gene: .
len: 14
abundance: once
j_gene: TRBJ2-7
CDR3nt: TGTGCCAGCAGGCCGCGGCCCGGAGCCTACGAGCAGTACTTC
CDR3aa: CASRPRPGAYEQYF

v_gene: TRBV2
d_gene: .
len: 13
abundance: .
j_gene: TRBJ1-5
CDR3nt: TGTGCCAGCAGGCCGGAGGGTGTTGAGCCCCAGCATTTT
CDR3aa: CASRPEGVEPQHF

v_gene: TRBV5-1
d_gene: TRBD2
len: 16
abundance: .
j_gene: TRBJ2-2
CDR3nt: TGCGCCAGCAGCAATACAGCGGGAGGGCCTTCCGGGGAGCTGTTTTTT
CDR3aa: CASSNTAGGPSGELFF

v_gene: TRBV18
d_gene: .
len: 15
abundance: .
j_gene: TRBJ2-3
CDR3nt: TGTGCCAGCTCACCACCGGGGCGGTTCAGTAATACGCAGTATTTT
CDR3aa: CASSPPGRFSNTQYF

v_gene: TRBV2
d_gene: .
len: 14
abundance: .
j_gene: TRBJ1-1
CDR3nt: TGTGCCAGCACCGAAAGGGCCGGGAGGGCTGAAGCTTTCTTT
CDR3aa: CASTERAGRAEAFF

v_gene: TRBV5-1
d_gene: TRBD1
len: 16
abundance: once
j_gene: TRBJ2-3
CDR3nt: TGCGCCAGCAGCCGGTGGGTTACAGGGGCCACAGATACGCAGTATTTT
CDR3aa: CASSRWVTGATDTQYF

v_gene: TRBV5-4
d_gene: .
len: 15
abundance: .
j_gene: TRBJ2-1
CDR3nt: TGTGCCAGCAGCTCCTTCCAGCGTCCCAATAATGAGCAGTTCTTC
CDR3aa: CASSSFQRPNNEQFF

v_gene: TRBV21-1
d_gene: .
len: 15
abundance: few
j_gene: TRBJ1-1
CDR3nt: TGTGCCAGCAGCAAATTAGTCAGGGGGCGGACTGAAGCTTTCTTT
CDR3aa: CASSKLVRGRTEAFF

v_gene: TRBV7-3
d_gene: .
len: 16
abundance: .
j_gene: TRBJ2-3
CDR3nt: TGTGCCAGCAGCCCTCGCGCGGGGGCACGCACAGATACGCAGTATTTT
CDR3aa: CASSPRAGARTDTQYF

v_gene: TRBV18
d_gene: .
len: 14
abundance: .
j_gene: TRBJ2-7
CDR3nt: TGTGCCAGCTCACCCCCGCCAGGGCCCTACGAGCAGTACTTC
CDR3aa: CASSPPPGPYEQYF

v_gene: TRBV6-1
d_gene: .
len: 16
abundance: .
j_gene: TRBJ2-5
CDR3nt: TGTGCCAGCAGTGAAAGGAGGCAGGGGACTCAGGAGACCCAGTACTTC
CDR3aa: CASSERRQGTQETQYF

v_gene: TRBV27
d_gene: TRBD1
len: 15
abundance: .
j_gene: TRBJ2-2
CDR3nt: TGTGCCAGCAGACCCGACAGGGGGTTGGCCGGGGAGCTGTTTTTT
CDR3aa: CASRPDRGLAGELFF

v_gene: TRBV30
d_gene: .
len: 11
abundance: .
j_gene: TRBJ2-5
CDR3nt: TGTGCCTGGAGTCATAAGGAGACCCAGTACTTC
CDR3aa: CAWSHKETQYF

v_gene: TRBV5-4
d_gene: .
len: 14
abundance: .
j_gene: TRBJ2-3
CDR3nt: TGTGCCAGCAGTAACGGACCTTCCACAGATACGCAGTATTTT
CDR3aa: CASSNGPSTDTQYF

v_gene: TRBV12-5
d_gene: .
len: 13
abundance: .
j_gene: TRBJ2-2
CDR3nt: TGTGCTAGTGCGACAGCGAACACCGGGGAGCTGTTTTTT
CDR3aa: CASATANTGELFF

v_gene: TRBV5-6
d_gene: .
len: 15
abundance: .
j_gene: TRBJ2-5
CDR3nt: TGTGCCAGCAGCTTGGTGGCCGGGGGCCAAGAGACCCAGTACTTC
CDR3aa: CASSLVAGGQETQYF

v_gene: TRBV5-4
d_gene: .
len: 14
abundance: .
j_gene: TRBJ1-5
CDR3nt: TGTGCCAGCAGCACAGGGACTGGCAATCAGCCCCAGCATTTT
CDR3aa: CASSTGTGNQPQHF

v_gene: TRBV7-2
d_gene: TRBD2
len: 17
abundance: .
j_gene: TRBJ2-2
CDR3nt: TGTGCCAGCAGATCGGGACTAGCGGGAGTAGAAGCCGGGGAGCTGTTTTTT
CDR3aa: CASRSGLAGVEAGELFF

v_gene: TRBV9
d_gene: .
len: 15
abundance: .
j_gene: TRBJ1-6
CDR3nt: TGTGCCAGCAGCCCCGGGCTGGGTTATAATTCACCCCTCCACTTT
CDR3aa: CASSPGLGYNSPLHF

v_gene: TRBV10-3
d_gene: .
len: 12
abundance: .
j_gene: TRBJ2-7
CDR3nt: TGTGCCACCTCGACAGTTTCCTACGAGCAGTACTTC
CDR3aa: CATSTVSYEQYF

v_gene: TRBV6-5
d_gene: .
len: 12
abundance: .
j_gene: TRBJ2-7
CDR3nt: TGTGCCACAAACGGGACGTCCTACGAGCAGTACTTC
CDR3aa: CATNGTSYEQYF

v_gene: TRBV18
d_gene: .
len: 13
abundance: .
j_gene: TRBJ2-5
CDR3nt: TGTGCCAGCTCACCACCGAGGGAAGAGACCCAGTACTTC
CDR3aa: CASSPPREETQYF

v_gene: TRBV10-3
d_gene: TRBD2
len: 17
abundance: .
j_gene: TRBJ2-5
CDR3nt: TGTGCCATCAGTGAGTCTCGGAGACTAGCGGGGGAAGAGACCCAGTACTTC
CDR3aa: CAISESRRLAGEETQYF

v_gene: TRBV5-4
d_gene: TRBD2
len: 17
abundance: .
j_gene: TRBJ2-1
CDR3nt: TGTGCCAGCAGCTCCCTGGGGCGGGAGGGGTCCTACAATGAGCAGTTCTTC
CDR3aa: CASSSLGREGSYNEQFF

v_gene: TRBV10-3
d_gene: .
len: 12
abundance: .
j_gene: TRBJ2-2
CDR3nt: TGTGCCATCAGGCCAAACACCGGGGAGCTGTTTTTT
CDR3aa: CAIRPNTGELFF

v_gene: TRBV11-2
d_gene: .
len: 14
abundance: .
j_gene: TRBJ2-7
CDR3nt: TGTGCCAGCAGCTTCGTCGGGACTCCCTACGAGCAGTACTTC
CDR3aa: CASSFVGTPYEQYF

v_gene: TRBV7-9
d_gene: TRBD2
len: 15
abundance: once
j_gene: TRBJ2-5
CDR3nt: TGTGCCAGCACCCAGCGGGAGGACCCCAGGGAGACCCAGTACTTC
CDR3aa: CASTQREDPRETQYF

v_gene: TRBV29-1
d_gene: .
len: 12
abundance: .
j_gene: TRBJ1-2
CDR3nt: TGCAGCGTTGAAACCGGATGGGGCGGGCTAACCTTC
CDR3aa: CSVETGWGGLTF

v_gene: TRBV5-6
d_gene: .
len: 13
abundance: .
j_gene: TRBJ1-2
CDR3nt: TGTGCCAGCAGCCCTCCGGGGATATATGGCTACACCTTC
CDR3aa: CASSPPGIYGYTF